This T cell receptor beta chain was profiled in a study of CD8+ T cells in alopecia areata (dated by TCRdb to the late 2010s). For the wider study: The treated patients, all with moderate-to-severe alopecia areata, were enrolled in an open-label pilot trial of oral tofacitinib given at 5 to 10 mg twice daily. Patients received tofacitinib for 6 to 18 months and were then followed off drug for 6 months to check for delayed response and recurrence. For the treated patients, the SALT score, which quantifies what percentage of scalp surface area is affected, served as the measure of disease severity. To study T cell clonal expansion in alopecia areata, the researchers applied high-throughput TCRbeta sequencing to both the C3H/HeJ mouse model and human patients. Human TCRbeta sequencing covered scalp tissue and sorted CD4+ and CD8+ peripheral blood T cells from patchy and totalis/universalis alopecia areata patients and healthy controls. Patients on tofacitinib were biopsied at baseline and after 4 and 24 weeks of treatment, and several of the patients also had a later scalp biopsy. Scalp clonality was compared among normal scalp (n=4), patchy alopecia areata scalp (n=8), and alopecia totalis/universalis scalp (n=8). The RNA source kit depended on sample type: the PAXgene miRNA kit for fixed scalp, the miRNeasy kit for PBMCs, and the RNeasy kit for mouse skin. TCRbeta CDR3 regions were amplified by immunoSEQ multiplex PCR using 35 Vbeta forward and 13 Jbeta reverse primers.

What the research found in general, with its limitations: Unlike mouse skin, which is dominated by gammadelta T cells, normal human skin has resident alphabeta T cells that are also sequenced, and this complicates analysis of the scalp TCR repertoire. Shared TCR sequences between patients were less evident than in mice, which may be partly attributable to HLA diversity in the patient population. The treated cohort was small, with a single nonresponder, so links between baseline CD8+ expansion and response need larger studies. Many expanded lesional clones were found to persist in scalp and blood during tofacitinib treatment, and relapse after treatment cessation may be partly explained by this persistence. Higher clonality and more expanded CD8+ clones were observed in lesional scalp than in normal scalp, particularly in alopecia totalis/universalis, a finding suggestive of antigenic drive. Tofacitinib significantly decreased scalp clonality and the number of expanded CD8+ clones among the top 100 scalp clones.

Library method: the immunoSEQ multiplex PCR assay. RNA was extracted from all samples and reverse transcribed into cDNA as template for TCR sequencing. First-strand cDNA was synthesized using SuperScript III with a 2:1 mix of oligo-dT and random hexamers. A synthetic immune receptor repertoire was used to gauge amplification bias, and whatever bias remained was removed computationally. The source study handled its data this way. After raw reads were preprocessed to remove errors, the CDR3 was defined following IMGT conventions as running from the conserved cysteine to phenylalanine. Clonality was computed by normalizing Shannon entropy by log2 of the number of productive unique TCRs and subtracting the result from 1. CD4 or CD8 identity of scalp clones was inferred by cross-referencing scalp TCRbeta sequences with sorted blood CD4 and CD8 repertoires. TCRdb holds this immuneACCESS table with in-frame rearrangements only. Some clones are missing; in checked studies, unresolved V genes explain under half, and the rest has no known cause. The V and J calls and clone size are taken from that table; D and trimming were inferred from the DNA. Present in this sample are fewer than 200,000 clones, roughly 64% of which were seen just once. The ten largest clones represent roughly 12% of the sample.

Trimming removed 1 base from V and 5 bases from J, leaving 6 bases between the germline ends. The CDR3 sequence holds 12 residues, the cysteine and phenylalanine included. Here the CDR3 DNA is all that survives: 36 bases in frame from base 1. CDR1 is given as GTSNPN and CDR2 as SVGIG, both from the germline V gene (reference sequence). Sample time point, as interpreted from the label and publication: around 24 weeks on oral tofacitinib. According to the study, the label for this sample's treatment or condition signals: oral pan-JAK inhibitor, 5-10 mg twice daily. Lesional scalp punch biopsies and peripheral blood were collected from alopecia areata patients. PBMCs were separated by density centrifugation and stained for CD3, CD4 and CD8, after which CD4+ and CD8+ T cells were sorted on a FACSAria. This clone is judged medium-sized (0.01 to 0.1%). Its antigen remains undetermined. No quality values exist for individual bases; no much larger clone is one base distant.

The chain couples TRBV30 to TRBJ2-1; no confident D gene assignment can be made. The sample here was CD8+ T cells sorted from blood, taken at week 24, from a patient treated with tofacitinib. The source is a human donor with alopecia areata. The CDR3 in this case is CAWSDWDNEQFF. The nucleotide sequence reads as follows: TGTGCCTGGAGTGATTGGGACAATGAGCAGTTCTTC.